This T cell receptor (beta chain) appears in the sequencing data of a study of T cell repertoires in cytomegalovirus infection. A single record per CDR3 protein comes from TCRdb applying MiXCR to the reads. Of roughly 230,000 distinct CDR3 sequences listed, more than 9% were seen once; the top ten hold 1.6%. In the case of this clonotype: Its antigen is currently unknown.

Trimming cost V 3 bases and J 1 base, with 12 bases left between them. CDR1 is LNHDA and CDR2 is SQIVND in the germline V gene (reference sequence). The CDR3 has 15 residues. Study-wide findings and caveats: Carriers of CMV plus the relevant HLA were identified by cumulative public TCR beta family frequency. There were HLA-C-restricted CMV-specific TCR beta clonotypes dominating the ex vivo response.

Sequenced sample: PBMCs. This clonotype was obtained from a human donor in good health (CMV status not recorded). Some clones in this sample may be carry-over from other donors' samples. V gene TRBV19 combines with J gene TRBJ1-1; D unresolved. CDR3 sequence: CASSMGGGSNTEAFF. DNA for the CDR3: TGTGCCAGTAGTATGGGCGGAGGTTCGAACACTGAAGCTTTCTTT.